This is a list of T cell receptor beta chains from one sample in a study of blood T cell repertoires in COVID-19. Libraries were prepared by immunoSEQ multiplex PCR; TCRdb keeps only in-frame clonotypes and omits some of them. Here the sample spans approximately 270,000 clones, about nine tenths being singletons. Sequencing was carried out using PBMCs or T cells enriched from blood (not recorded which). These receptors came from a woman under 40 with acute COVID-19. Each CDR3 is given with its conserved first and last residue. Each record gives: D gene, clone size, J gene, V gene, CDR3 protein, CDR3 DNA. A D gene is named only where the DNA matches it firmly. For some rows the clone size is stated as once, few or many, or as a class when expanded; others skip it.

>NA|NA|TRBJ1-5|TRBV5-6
CASTIFERGNQPQHF
TGTGCCAGCACCATATTCGAACGGGGCAATCAGCCCCAGCATTTT
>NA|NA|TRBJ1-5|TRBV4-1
CASSQGSFSQPQHF
TGCGCCAGCAGCCAAGGGAGTTTTAGTCAGCCCCAGCATTTT
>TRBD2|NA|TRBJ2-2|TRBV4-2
CASSQEYRGLAANTGELFF
TGTGCCAGCAGCCAAGAGTATAGGGGTCTAGCGGCTAACACCGGGGAGCTGTTTTTT
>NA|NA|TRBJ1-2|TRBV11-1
CASSPTHSGQDYGYTF
TGTGCCAGCAGCCCAACCCATTCGGGACAAGACTATGGCTACACCTTC
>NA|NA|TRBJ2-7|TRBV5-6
CASSDIPSTSSYEQYF
TGTGCCAGCAGTGACATACCGTCGACAAGCTCCTACGAGCAGTACTTC
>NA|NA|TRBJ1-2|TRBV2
CASSEVTAPNYGYTF
TGTGCCAGCAGTGAAGTGACAGCTCCTAACTATGGCTACACCTTC
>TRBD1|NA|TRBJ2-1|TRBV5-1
CASSLNAPGGAMSLNEQFF
TGCGCCAGCAGCTTAAACGCCCCAGGGGGCGCGATGTCCCTCAATGAGCAGTTCTTC
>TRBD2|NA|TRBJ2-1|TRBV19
CASSKRAGTSGRATYNEQFF
TGTGCCAGTAGTAAACGGGCCGGGACTAGCGGGAGGGCCACCTACAATGAGCAGTTCTTC
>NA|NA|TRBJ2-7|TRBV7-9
CASSLVGSGSYEQYF
TGTGCCAGCAGCTTAGTGGGTAGCGGTTCCTACGAGCAGTACTTC
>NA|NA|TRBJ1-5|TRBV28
CASSLILGFPGLNSNQPQHF
TGTGCCAGCAGTTTAATCCTGGGCTTCCCGGGACTTAATAGCAATCAGCCCCAGCATTTT
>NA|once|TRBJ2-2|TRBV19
CASSIRDSNTGELFF
TGTGCCAGTAGTATCCGGGACTCAAACACCGGGGAGCTGTTTTTT
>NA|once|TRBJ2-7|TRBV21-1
CASSSQDLDSTYEQYF
TGTGCCAGCAGCAGCCAGGACTTGGACAGTACCTACGAGCAGTACTTC
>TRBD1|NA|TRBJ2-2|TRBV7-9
CASSVQGLGELFF
TGTGCCAGCAGCGTACAGGGGCTCGGCGAGCTGTTTTTT
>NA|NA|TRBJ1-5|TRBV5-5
CASSPWGGSNQPQHF
TGTGCCAGCAGCCCTTGGGGAGGAAGCAATCAGCCCCAGCATTTT
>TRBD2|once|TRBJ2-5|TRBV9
CASSVGAGAGETQYF
TGTGCCAGCAGCGTAGGTGCGGGAGCGGGAGAGACCCAGTACTTC
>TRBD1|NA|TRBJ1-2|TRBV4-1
CASSQSDRVGGYTF
TGCGCCAGCAGCCAATCGGACAGGGTAGGCGGCTACACCTTC
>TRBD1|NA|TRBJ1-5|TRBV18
CASSPLGQDNQPQHF
TGTGCCAGCTCACCATTAGGACAGGACAATCAGCCCCAGCATTTT
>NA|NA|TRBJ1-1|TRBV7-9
CASSPKRTDNTEAFF
TGTGCCAGCAGCCCGAAAAGGACAGATAACACTGAAGCTTTCTTT
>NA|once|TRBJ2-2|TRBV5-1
CASSSGAMNTGELFF
TGCGCCAGCAGTTCAGGGGCGATGAACACCGGGGAGCTGTTTTTT
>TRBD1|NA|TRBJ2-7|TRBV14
CASSSTTGAREQYF
TGTGCCAGCAGCTCGACTACAGGGGCCCGCGAGCAGTACTTC
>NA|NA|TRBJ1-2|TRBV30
CAWTTQANYGYTF
TGTGCCTGGACCACACAAGCTAACTATGGCTACACCTTC
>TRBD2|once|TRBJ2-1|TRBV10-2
CASSESPSGSSYNEQFF
TGCGCCAGCAGTGAGTCGCCTAGCGGGAGCTCCTACAATGAGCAGTTCTTC
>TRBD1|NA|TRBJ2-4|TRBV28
CASRPGQDSSNIQYF
TGTGCCAGCAGGCCGGGACAGGACTCATCAAACATTCAGTACTTC
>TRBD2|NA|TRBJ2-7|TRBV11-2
CASSLDPFPGTSGTYEQYF
TGTGCCAGCAGCTTAGATCCCTTCCCTGGGACTAGCGGGACCTACGAGCAGTACTTC
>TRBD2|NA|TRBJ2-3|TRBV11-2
CASSTLAGAVDTQYF
TGTGCCAGCAGCACCTTAGCGGGGGCCGTAGATACGCAGTATTTT
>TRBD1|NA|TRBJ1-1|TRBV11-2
CASSSRGTVGSGAFF
TGTGCCAGCAGCTCCCGAGGGACAGTGGGGTCGGGAGCTTTCTTT
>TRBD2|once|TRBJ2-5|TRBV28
CASSSGGGETQYF
TGTGCCAGCAGTTCCGGCGGGGGGGAGACCCAGTACTTC
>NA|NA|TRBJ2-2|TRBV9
CASSDLHAGAPGELFF
TGTGCCAGCAGCGATCTACACGCAGGGGCTCCCGGGGAGCTGTTTTTT
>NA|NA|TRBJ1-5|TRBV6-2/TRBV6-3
CASRPVGAGNYQPQHF
TGTGCCAGCAGGCCTGTAGGGGCAGGGAACTATCAGCCCCAGCATTTT